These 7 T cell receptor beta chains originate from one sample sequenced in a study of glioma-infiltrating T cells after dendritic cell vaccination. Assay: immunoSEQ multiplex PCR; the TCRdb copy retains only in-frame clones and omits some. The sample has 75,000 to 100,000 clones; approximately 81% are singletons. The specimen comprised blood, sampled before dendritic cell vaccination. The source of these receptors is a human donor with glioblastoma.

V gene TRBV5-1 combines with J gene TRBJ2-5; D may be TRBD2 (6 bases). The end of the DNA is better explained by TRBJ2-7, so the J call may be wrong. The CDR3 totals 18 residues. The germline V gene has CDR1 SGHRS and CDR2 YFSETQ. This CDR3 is CASSLVGGGAPLYNEQYF. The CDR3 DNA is TGCGCCAGCAGCTTGGTGGGCGGCGGGGCGCCCCTCTACAACGAGCAGTACTTC.

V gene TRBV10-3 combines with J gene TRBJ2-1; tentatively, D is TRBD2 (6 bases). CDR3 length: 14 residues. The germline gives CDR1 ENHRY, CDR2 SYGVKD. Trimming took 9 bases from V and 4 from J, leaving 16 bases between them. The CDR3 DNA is TGTGCCATGGCAGGAGGGCAATATTACAATGAGCAGTTCTTC. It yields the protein CAMAGGQYYNEQFF.

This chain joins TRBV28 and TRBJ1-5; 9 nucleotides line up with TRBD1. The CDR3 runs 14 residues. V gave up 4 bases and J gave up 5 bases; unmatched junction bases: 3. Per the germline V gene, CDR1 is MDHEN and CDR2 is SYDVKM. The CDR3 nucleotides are TGTGCCAGCAGTTGGCGGACAGGGGATCAGCCCCAGCATTTT. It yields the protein CASSWRTGDQPQHF. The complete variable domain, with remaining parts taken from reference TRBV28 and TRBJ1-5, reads DVKVTQSSRYLVKRTGEKVFLECVQDMDHENMFWYRQDPGLGLRLIYFSYDVKMKEKGDIPEGYSVSREKKERFSLILESASTNQTSMYLCASSWRTGDQPQHFGDGTRLSIL.

CDR3 DNA sequence: TGTGCCAGCAGCTTAGGGGCTTATACGCAGTATTTT. Protein sequence: CASSLGAYTQYF. V is TRBV11-2 and J is TRBJ2-3; the D is unclear. Germline CDR1 reads SGHAT; CDR2 reads FQNNGV. V was trimmed by 1 base and J by 7 bases, leaving 6 bases between them. The CDR3 sequence is 12 residues long.

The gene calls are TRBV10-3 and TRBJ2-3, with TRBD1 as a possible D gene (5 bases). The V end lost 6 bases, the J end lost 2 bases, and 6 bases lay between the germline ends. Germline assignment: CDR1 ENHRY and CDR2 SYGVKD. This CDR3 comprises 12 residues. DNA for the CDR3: TGTGCCATCAGAGGGGCCACAGATACGCAGTATTTT. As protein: CAIRGATDTQYF.

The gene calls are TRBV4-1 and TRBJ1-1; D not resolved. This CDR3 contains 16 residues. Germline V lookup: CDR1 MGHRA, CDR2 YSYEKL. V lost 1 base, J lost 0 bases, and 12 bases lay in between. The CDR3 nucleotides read TGCGCCAGCAGCCAAGTTGATTGGAGCTTGAACACTGAAGCTTTCTTT. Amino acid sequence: CASSQVDWSLNTEAFF.

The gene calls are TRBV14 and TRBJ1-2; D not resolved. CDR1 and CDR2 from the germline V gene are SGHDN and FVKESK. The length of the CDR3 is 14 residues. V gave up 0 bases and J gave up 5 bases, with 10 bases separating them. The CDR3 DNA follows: TGTGCCAGCAGCCAAGATCGGGGTGGGTATGGCTACACCTTC. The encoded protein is CASSQDRGGYGYTF. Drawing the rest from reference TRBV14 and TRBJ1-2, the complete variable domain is EAGVTQFPSHSVIEKGQTVTLRCDPISGHDNLYWYRRVMGKEIKFLLHFVKESKQDESGMPNNRFLAERTGGTYSTLKVQPAELEDSGVYFCASSQDRGGYGYTFGSGTRLTVV.